This entry concerns a single T cell receptor beta chain. The CDR3 length is 15 residues. The sample belongs to a study of T cells expressing NK-cell markers. Reprocessing the 5' RACE reads, TCRdb reports a single entry for every CDR3 protein and omits DNA. The sample totals 150,000 to 180,000 distinct CDR3 sequences. The chain employs TRBV12-3 or TRBV12-4 and TRBJ2-3; the TCRdb call, TRBD2, lacks DNA for checking. This clonotype was sampled from a woman between 50 and 59 years old in good health. Sequencing was done on a sample of blood T cells: a sorted CD56 or NKG2C T cell subset, CD4+ or CD8+ T cells, or bulk PBMC T cells (not recorded which). The CDR3 loop reads CASSLAAGTLDTQYF.